The source of this T cell receptor (beta chain) is a study of radiotherapy plus CTLA-4 blockade in lung cancer. Sequencing was performed with immunoSEQ multiplex PCR; in TCRdb, only in-frame clones are kept and a portion is missing. The sample has about 51,000 clones, roughly 77% seen once. The sample holds a few counts of this clone. Antigen unknown. Regarding the study as a whole: Reportedly, early blood T cell clone dynamics best predicted response, with interferon-beta.

Sequenced material: peripheral blood, taken from a patient treated with radiotherapy plus ipilimumab. The clonotype originates from a human donor with non-small cell lung cancer whose response to radiotherapy plus ipilimumab could not be evaluated.

The DNA of the CDR3 is TGTGCCAGCAAGCGGGAGAGCACAGATACGCAGTATTTT. It is translated as CASKRESTDTQYF. The chain links TRBV27 to TRBJ2-3; 8 bases are a match to TRBD2. After removal of 7 bases from V and 0 bases from J, the junction contained 0 bases not matched to a gene. The length of the CDR3 is 13 residues. Germline V gives CDR1 MNHEY, CDR2 SMNVEV (reference sequence).